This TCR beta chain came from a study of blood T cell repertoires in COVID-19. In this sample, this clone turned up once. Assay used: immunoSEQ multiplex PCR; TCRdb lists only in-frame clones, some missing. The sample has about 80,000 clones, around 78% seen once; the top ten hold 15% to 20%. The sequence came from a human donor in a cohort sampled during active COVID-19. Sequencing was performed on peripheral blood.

CDR3 nucleotide sequence: TGTGCCAGCAGTTCTCAGGGGTCGGACACTGAAGCTTTCTTT. Translated: CASSSQGSDTEAFF. This chain links TRBV5-6 with TRBJ1-1; tentative D call: TRBD1 (6 bases). This CDR3 contains 14 residues. Germline V gene lookup returns CDR1 SGHDT and CDR2 YYEEEE. V was trimmed by 5 bases and J by 3 bases, leaving 14 bases between them.